The rows below give T cell receptor beta chains drawn from one sample of a study of blood T cell repertoires in COVID-19. Libraries were prepared by immunoSEQ multiplex PCR; TCRdb keeps only in-frame clonotypes and omits some of them. This sample has roughly 150,000 clones, with about four fifths found just once. Sequenced sample: peripheral blood. Receptors originate from a woman older than 75 with acute or convalescent COVID-19. Each CDR3 is given with its conserved first and last residue. A D gene is named only where the DNA matches it firmly. Clone size is stated in some rows and not others, as once, few, many or a class when expanded.

>NA|TRBD2|TRBJ2-5|TRBV7-2
TGTGCCAGCAGCGTGACTAGCGGGGGGGCCCTTGAGACCCAGTACTTC
CASSVTSGGALETQYF
>many|NA|TRBJ1-5|TRBV4-1
TGCGCCAGCAGCCAGTCCCAGGGAAGGGGAAGGAATCAGCCCCAGCATTTT
CASSQSQGRGRNQPQHF
>NA|NA|TRBJ1-1|TRBV30
TGTGCCTGGAGTGTTGGAGGGGACGCTTTCTTT
CAWSVGGDAFF
>once|NA|TRBJ1-3|TRBV19
TGTGCCAGTACCATACAGGCTGGAAACACCATATATTTT
CASTIQAGNTIYF
>NA|NA|TRBJ1-1|TRBV19
TGTGCCAGTAGTATCAGGGGCTCGGGTACTGAAGCTTTCTTT
CASSIRGSGTEAFF
>NA|TRBD1|TRBJ1-5|TRBV19
TGTGCCAGCCAAGAGGGCCCGGGACAGGGTTTTCAGCCCCAGCATTTT
CASQEGPGQGFQPQHF
>NA|TRBD2|TRBJ2-3|TRBV6-1
TGTGCCAGCAGTGAAAGCCCTAGCGGGGATAGCACAGATACGCAGTATTTT
CASSESPSGDSTDTQYF
>NA|TRBD1|TRBJ1-2|TRBV29-1
TGCAGCGTCCAAGGACAGGGGAGCTATGGCTACACCTTC
CSVQGQGSYGYTF
>NA|TRBD2|TRBJ2-1|TRBV19
TGTGCCAGTAGAACGGGCCTAGCGGGGGGAAGCGAGCAGTTCTTC
CASRTGLAGGSEQFF
>NA|TRBD2|TRBJ2-5|TRBV10-1
TGCGCCAGCAGCCCAGGGCGACTAGCGGGAGGGGAGACCCAGTACTTC
CASSPGRLAGGETQYF
>NA|TRBD2|TRBJ2-7|TRBV7-9
TGTGCCAGCAGCTTACGCCGGGAGGGCCTCCACGAGCAGTACTTC
CASSLRREGLHEQYF
>NA|NA|TRBJ2-7|TRBV7-9
TGTGCCAGCAGCTTATCCCGGACTCTCGAGCAGTACTTC
CASSLSRTLEQYF
>once|TRBD2|TRBJ2-5|TRBV5-1
TGCGCCAGCAGCTTGGGGGCTAGCGGGAGTAGTTGGGAGACCCAGTACTTC
CASSLGASGSSWETQYF
>few|TRBD1|TRBJ2-3|TRBV28
TGTGCCAGCAGTAGCCCAACAGGGGTTGGAGATACGCAGTATTTT
CASSSPTGVGDTQYF
>NA|TRBD2|TRBJ2-1|TRBV19
TGTGCCAGTAAGGCGGGAGGGATCGGTGAGCAGTTCTTC
CASKAGGIGEQFF
>NA|TRBD2|TRBJ2-3|TRBV18
TGTGCCAGCTCACCACCCCTAGCGGGAGACGAAGATACGCAGTATTTT
CASSPPLAGDEDTQYF
>few|NA|TRBJ2-2|TRBV6-5
TGTGCCAGCAGTTACACGACAGGGAACACCGGGGAGCTGTTTTTT
CASSYTTGNTGELFF
>NA|NA|TRBJ2-7|TRBV3-1/TRBV3-2
TGTGCCAGCAGCCAGGCTACTCAGGGTCCCTACGAGCAGTACTTC
CASSQATQGPYEQYF
>NA|NA|TRBJ1-1|TRBV30
TGTGCCTGGGGAATAACAGAAAACACTGAAGCTTTCTTT
CAWGITENTEAFF
>NA|NA|TRBJ2-3|TRBV5-1
TGCGCCAGCAGCTTGGATTCCCTCCCAGGGTTTGGGGGGGATACGCAGTATTTT
CASSLDSLPGFGGDTQYF
>once|NA|TRBJ1-2|TRBV7-9
TGTGCCAGCAGCTCAGGGGTTTTGGGCTACACCTTC
CASSSGVLGYTF
>NA|NA|TRBJ1-2|TRBV5-1
TGCGCCAGCAGCCCGCGACAGGCATTTAATGGCTACACCTTC
CASSPRQAFNGYTF
>NA|TRBD1|TRBJ1-4|TRBV5-1
TGCGCCAGCAGCTTGGGGCCCAAAGGGGGCAGGAGTGAAAAACTGTTTTTT
CASSLGPKGGRSEKLFF
>NA|NA|TRBJ2-2|TRBV4-1
TGCGCCAGCAGCCCAAGATCGGGGATATACACCGGGGAGCTGTTTTTT
CASSPRSGIYTGELFF
>NA|NA|TRBJ2-3|TRBV6-1
TGTGCCAGCAGTGAAAGGGGAGATACGCAGTATTTT
CASSERGDTQYF
>NA|NA|TRBJ1-5|TRBV19
TGTGCCAGTAGTATGGGGGGGTTTGGGACACTAAATCAGCCCCAGCATTTT
CASSMGGFGTLNQPQHF
>NA|NA|TRBJ1-1|TRBV19
TGTGCCAGTAGTATAAGTTTTGTGAGGGAGTTGAACACTGAAGCTTTCTTT
CASSISFVRELNTEAFF
>NA|NA|TRBJ1-1|TRBV3-1/TRBV3-2
TGTGCCAGCAGCCAAGATCTGGGCGCGGGCACTGAAGCTTTCTTT
CASSQDLGAGTEAFF
>NA|TRBD1|TRBJ2-3|TRBV7-8
TGTGCCAGCAGCTTAGAGCGGTCTGGGACAGGCCTCAGCACAGATACGCAGTATTTT
CASSLERSGTGLSTDTQYF
>NA|TRBD1|TRBJ1-2|TRBV3-1/TRBV3-2
TGTGCCAGCAGCGACTCTAATAGCGGGACAGTTAACTATGGCTACACCTTC
CASSDSNSGTVNYGYTF
>NA|NA|TRBJ1-2|TRBV21-1
TGTGCCAGCAGCGAACACCAGGGGGTTGGTGGCTACACCTTC
CASSEHQGVGGYTF
>NA|NA|TRBJ1-1|TRBV5-1
TGCGCCAGCAGCTTGCTGAGCATGAACACTGAAGCTTTCTTT
CASSLLSMNTEAFF
>NA|TRBD2|TRBJ2-1|TRBV7-6
TGTGCCAGCAGCTTGGGACTAGCGGAATACAATGAGCAGTTCTTC
CASSLGLAEYNEQFF
>few|TRBD1|TRBJ1-1|TRBV18
TGTGCCAGCTCACCCCCCACAGGGGCGCAGGACACTGAAGCTTTCTTT
CASSPPTGAQDTEAFF
>NA|NA|TRBJ2-7|TRBV6-2/TRBV6-3
TGTGCCAGCAGTTATACCTCCAGGGCCGAGCAGTACTTC
CASSYTSRAEQYF
>NA|TRBD2|TRBJ2-7|TRBV5-1
TGCGCCAGCAGCCGAACCGGGACTAGCGGGATCTCCTACGAGCAGTACTTC
CASSRTGTSGISYEQYF
>NA|NA|TRBJ1-6|TRBV3-1/TRBV3-2
TGTGCCAGCAGCCAAGGTCTTGGCCTCTATAATTCACCCCTCCACTTT
CASSQGLGLYNSPLHF
>NA|NA|TRBJ2-2|TRBV7-2
TGTGCCAGCAGCTTAGCCCCCTACACCGGGGAGCTGTTTTTT
CASSLAPYTGELFF
>NA|TRBD2|TRBJ2-3|TRBV28
TGTGCCAGCAGTTCAGGACTAGCGGGAGTGGATACGCAGTATTTT
CASSSGLAGVDTQYF
>once|NA|TRBJ1-3|TRBV7-3
TGTGCCAGCAGCTTAAATGGTGGGCAGGGCTACTCTGGAAACACCATATATTTT
CASSLNGGQGYSGNTIYF
>once|NA|TRBJ1-6|TRBV5-6
TGTGCCAGCAGCTTGTGGGGGGGACGGAATTCACCCCTCCACTTT
CASSLWGGRNSPLHF
>NA|TRBD1|TRBJ2-7|TRBV7-8
TGTGCCAGCAGCTTAGCGATAGGGACAGGGGGACGTAGCTACGAGCAGTACTTC
CASSLAIGTGGRSYEQYF
>few|TRBD1|TRBJ1-3|TRBV5-4
TGTGCCAGCAGTTCCAGTCCGGGACAGGGAAACACCATATATTTT
CASSSSPGQGNTIYF
>NA|NA|TRBJ1-1|TRBV5-1
TGCGCCAGCAGCTTGTTACTCCACACTGAAGCTTTCTTT
CASSLLLHTEAFF
>few|TRBD1|TRBJ1-4|TRBV19
TGTGCCAGCCTTTCGGACAGGGGGGATGAAAAACTGTTTTTT
CASLSDRGDEKLFF
>NA|TRBD1|TRBJ2-5|TRBV29-1
TGCAGCGTTGACCCGGGACAGGGGAGGGGAGAGACCCAGTACTTC
CSVDPGQGRGETQYF
>NA|NA|TRBJ1-3|TRBV6-5
TGTGCCAGCAGTCAGCGGGACGGCTCTGGAAACACCATATATTTT
CASSQRDGSGNTIYF
>NA|NA|TRBJ1-1|TRBV29-1
TGCAGCGTTGAGGTGGGACAAACTATGAACACTGAAGCTTTCTTT
CSVEVGQTMNTEAFF
>NA|NA|TRBJ1-1|TRBV19
TGTGCCAGTAGACTCGGGGGGATTGAAGCTTTCTTT
CASRLGGIEAFF
>NA|TRBD1|TRBJ1-4|TRBV5-1
TGCGCCAGCAGCTCGACAGGGTCGGATGAAAAACTGTTTTTT
CASSSTGSDEKLFF
>NA|NA|TRBJ1-5|TRBV28
TGTGCCAGCATCCCTGAGGCGGGGGGTCAGCCCCAGCATTTT
CASIPEAGGQPQHF
>NA|TRBD1|TRBJ2-1|TRBV4-2
TGTGCCAGCAGCCAAGCGGGACAGCTACTCAATGAGCAGTTCTTC
CASSQAGQLLNEQFF
>NA|NA|TRBJ2-7|TRBV28
TGTGCCAGCAGTCACCTCCCGGGACAAGACTACGAGCAGTACTTC
CASSHLPGQDYEQYF
>NA|NA|TRBJ1-1|TRBV5-1
TGCGCCAGCAGCTTTCTAGCAGGGGACATGAACACTGAAGCTTTCTTT
CASSFLAGDMNTEAFF